The source of this TCR beta chain is a study of T cell responses to AZD1222 COVID-19 vaccine. The CDR3 runs 14 residues. Trimming took off 5 bases at V and 11 bases at J, with 21 bases between the two ends. Germline CDR1 is SGHVS and CDR2 is FQNEAQ. The method was immunoSEQ multiplex PCR; TCRdb's version includes in-frame clones alone and lacks a portion of them. The sample carries about 120,000 clones, roughly 87% recorded once. The material sequenced was peripheral blood, taken on day 0 of AZD1222 vaccination. This clonotype was obtained from an adult in good health. This chain uses TRBV7-8 with TRBJ1-1; unclear D gene. CDR3 protein: CASSLFGGPPNAFF. The DNA for the CDR3 is TGTGCCAGCAGCCTTTTCGGTGGCCCGCCCAATGCTTTCTTT.